The subject of this entry is one T cell receptor (beta chain). Trimming removed 6 bases from V and 5 bases from J, with 14 bases in between. Germline CDR1 SGHRS, CDR2 YFSETQ. The CDR3 extends over 13 amino acids. These data belong to a study of glioma-infiltrating T cells after dendritic cell vaccination. Clones were sequenced by immunoSEQ multiplex PCR, and TCRdb holds only the in-frame ones, with some missing. The data contain under 100,000 clones, 79% of them singletons. The J gene is TRBJ1-1, the V gene TRBV5-1, with a tentative D call TRBD1 (6 bases). The TCR sequence derives from a human donor with glioblastoma. Sequencing used blood, obtained before dendritic cell vaccination. In DNA, the CDR3 is TGCGCCAGCACCTCTTCGACAGGTACTGAAGCTTTCTTT. It encodes CASTSSTGTEAFF.